The rows below give T cell receptor beta chains drawn from one sample of a study of CXCR3-negative and CXCR3-positive naive CD8 T cells. TCRdb re-called the 5' RACE reads and gives one entry per CDR3 protein, without DNA. Its table lists 130,000 to 150,000 distinct CDR3 sequences. The sample taken for sequencing was naive CXCR3+ CD8+ T cells from blood. These receptors originate from a human donor in good health. Some clones in this sample may be carry-over from other donors' samples. Each CDR3 is given with its conserved first and last residue.

V gene	J gene	CDR3 protein
TRBV12-3/TRBV12-4	TRBJ2-1	CASTVGTGGGEQFF
TRBV29-1	TRBJ2-7	CSYGDRPFYEQYF
TRBV14	TRBJ2-3	CASSRLPVATDTQYF
TRBV20-1	TRBJ2-7	CSARSLGNYEQYF
TRBV6-2/TRBV6-3	TRBJ1-5	CASRIQGAGNQPQHF
TRBV7-2	TRBJ2-5	CASSLASGETQYF
TRBV3-1	TRBJ2-1	CASSQDGRRYNEQFF
TRBV7-9	TRBJ1-2	CASSSLLGDRGRLDGYTF
TRBV13	TRBJ1-2	CASSLAYPGYGYTF
TRBV6-1	TRBJ1-1	CASSALPTGTEAFF
TRBV7-2	TRBJ2-3	CASSLVLAGNTDTQYF
TRBV7-9	TRBJ2-5	CASLLEAPTETQYF
TRBV20-1	TRBJ2-3	CSARFLKGYPSTDTQYF
TRBV5-5	TRBJ1-3	CASRPTASGNTIYF
TRBV14	TRBJ2-2	CASSQDISDTSITGELFF
TRBV4-1	TRBJ2-7	CASSQEPWGLEQYF
TRBV6-7	TRBJ2-3	CASSYVGHMQYF
TRBV14	TRBJ2-7	CASSQDISRYEQYF
TRBV6-2/TRBV6-3	TRBJ2-7	CASRTRQGLSSYEQYF
TRBV21-1	TRBJ2-3	CASSKGGDRGLPDTQYF
TRBV15	TRBJ2-1	CATSTLPSSYNEQFF
TRBV29-1	TRBJ2-7	CSVAGTAYEQYF
TRBV29-1	TRBJ1-4	CSAVLDSEMQKLFF
TRBV11-3	TRBJ1-2	CASSLGQGLEQNF
TRBV29-1	TRBJ2-5	CSIPARELLWETQYF
TRBV30	TRBJ1-1	CAWRQGYTEAFF
TRBV7-9	TRBJ2-4	CASSGADEVSKNIQYF
TRBV11-2	TRBJ2-4	CASSHWGEGNIQYF
TRBV5-4	TRBJ2-3	CASRPRTGGDLADTQYF
TRBV6-5	TRBJ1-4	CASSPSAATTNEKLFF
TRBV29-1	TRBJ2-2	CSARGGNGELFF
TRBV7-9	TRBJ2-1	CASSLGGAAAEQFF
TRBV6-5	TRBJ2-7	CASSYGTADGTYEQYF
TRBV4-1	TRBJ2-1	CASRQGVEQFF
TRBV12-5	TRBJ2-7	CASGSDEYEQYF
TRBV7-9	TRBJ2-5	CASRSWQLQETQYF
TRBV6-2/TRBV6-3	TRBJ2-7	CASSGPGQGAEEQYF
TRBV6-5	TRBJ1-2	CASSTGTYGYTF
TRBV7-2	TRBJ2-7	CASSHPSAGGNYEQYF
TRBV15	TRBJ2-3	CATSRTFTDTQYF
TRBV11-2	TRBJ2-7	CASSLDLEGLRQYF
TRBV7-6	TRBJ2-5	CASSLLVGRGETQYF
TRBV6-5	TRBJ2-7	CASRESTGGSYEQYF
TRBV11-2	TRBJ2-2	CASSFTAGHNTGELFF
TRBV5-1	TRBJ2-3	CASSLVVATSGTDTQYF
TRBV6-6	TRBJ2-4	CAGSYPSGDQYF
TRBV7-3	TRBJ2-4	CASSLNGILDIQYF
TRBV27	TRBJ2-1	CASSLYNEQFF
TRBV5-6	TRBJ2-1	CASSLGPSEYSYNEQFF
TRBV25-1	TRBJ2-7	CASSVTGASYEQYF
TRBV27	TRBJ2-7	CASSISGTSGYEQYF